The TCR beta chain described here comes from a study of tumor and adjacent non-tumor tissue in lung cancer. Study overall: Patients comprised about a dozen adenocarcinoma, 2 squamous cell carcinoma and 1 small cell lung cancer.

RNA was extracted from bulk tissue without any cell sorting. More than 3 cm separated this lung sample from the edge of the tumor. Broader study findings: Shorter survival was associated with higher TCR diversity in tumors. In normal lung, the top 100 clones were significantly more dominant than in tumor.

The CDR3 has 15 amino acids. A modified ARM-PCR protocol with three rounds of nested PCR amplified TCRbeta. TCRdb passed the multiplex PCR reads through MiXCR, listing each CDR3 protein once. This table has around 75,000 distinct CDR3 sequences, roughly 70% appearing once. About this clonotype: Its target is not known. One junction end does not reproduce the germline sequence, and a read error may be involved.

This clonotype originated in a woman aged 45-65 years with non-small cell lung cancer. The chain joins TRBV12-3 or TRBV12-4 to TRBJ2-7, with 10 bases that match TRBD2. Sequenced material: distant non-tumor lung tissue. The DNA of the CDR3 is TGTGCCAGCGGTTCTAGCGGGAGTTACTCCTACGATCAGTACTTC. It yields the protein CASGSSGSYSYDQYF.